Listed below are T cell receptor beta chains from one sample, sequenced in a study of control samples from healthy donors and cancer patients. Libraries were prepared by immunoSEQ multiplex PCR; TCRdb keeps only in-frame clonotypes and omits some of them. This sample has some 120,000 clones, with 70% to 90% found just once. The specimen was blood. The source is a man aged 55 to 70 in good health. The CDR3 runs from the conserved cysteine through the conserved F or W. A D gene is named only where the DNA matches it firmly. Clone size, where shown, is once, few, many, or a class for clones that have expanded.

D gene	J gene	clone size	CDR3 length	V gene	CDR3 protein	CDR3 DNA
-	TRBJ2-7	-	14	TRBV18	CASSLGEPTYEQYF	TGTGCCAGCTCACTGGGGGAGCCCACCTACGAGCAGTACTTC
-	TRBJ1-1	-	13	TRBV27	CASSLFGGTEAFF	TGTGCCAGCAGTTTATTTGGGGGCACTGAAGCTTTCTTT
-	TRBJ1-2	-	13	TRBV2	CASRSQGIYGYTF	TGTGCCAGCAGGTCGCAGGGCATCTATGGCTACACCTTC
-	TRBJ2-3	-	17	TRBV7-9	CASSFPPSAGHTDTQYF	TGTGCCAGCAGCTTTCCCCCGTCGGCAGGCCACACAGATACGCAGTATTTT
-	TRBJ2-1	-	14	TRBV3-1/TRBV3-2	CASSQGPSYNEQFF	TGTGCCAGCAGCCAAGGTCCCAGCTACAATGAGCAGTTCTTC
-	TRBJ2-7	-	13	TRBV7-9	CASSFNSGYEQYF	TGTGCCAGCAGCTTCAATAGTGGATACGAGCAGTACTTC
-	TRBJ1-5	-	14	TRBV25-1	CASSESGINQPQHF	TGTGCCAGCAGTGAGTCAGGGATCAATCAGCCCCAGCATTTT
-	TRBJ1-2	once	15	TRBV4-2	CASSQAGVTSYGYTF	TGTGCCAGCAGCCAAGCGGGGGTTACCTCTTATGGCTACACCTTC
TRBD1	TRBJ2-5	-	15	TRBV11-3	CASSSGQGSQETQYF	TGTGCCAGCAGCTCGGGACAGGGATCGCAAGAGACCCAGTACTTC
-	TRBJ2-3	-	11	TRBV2	CASKWADTQYF	TGTGCCAGCAAGTGGGCAGATACGCAGTATTTT
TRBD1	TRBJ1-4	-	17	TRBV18	CASSGDRGSPTNEKLFF	TGTGCCAGCTCGGGGGACAGGGGCTCACCAACTAATGAAAAACTGTTTTTT
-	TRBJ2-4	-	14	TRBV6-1	CASSDGGGWNIQYF	TGTGCCAGCAGTGATGGAGGGGGCTGGAACATTCAGTACTTC
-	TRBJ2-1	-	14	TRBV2	CASSDGLTYNEQFF	TGTGCCAGCAGTGATGGACTCACCTACAATGAGCAGTTCTTC
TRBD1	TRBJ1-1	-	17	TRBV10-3	CAISPTTGTAMNTEAFF	TGTGCCATCAGCCCTACGACCGGGACAGCTATGAACACTGAAGCTTTCTTT
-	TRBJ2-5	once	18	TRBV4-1	CASSQGLIRSPMKETQYF	TGCGCCAGCAGCCAAGGCCTTATTAGGTCCCCAATGAAAGAGACCCAGTACTTC
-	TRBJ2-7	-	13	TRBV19	CASSIGGLNEQYF	TGTGCCAGTAGTATAGGCGGGCTGAACGAGCAGTACTTC
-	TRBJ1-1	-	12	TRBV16	CASSQSRVMAFF	TGTGCCAGCAGCCAATCGAGGGTTATGGCTTTCTTT
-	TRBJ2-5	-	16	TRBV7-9	CASSLYRQAPRETQYF	TGTGCCAGCAGCTTATACCGACAGGCTCCTCGGGAGACCCAGTACTTC